The entry that follows covers one T cell receptor (beta chain) sequence. Looked up from germline, CDR1 is PRHDT and CDR2 is FYEKMQ (reference sequence). With 2 bases clipped from V and 4 bases from J, the junction kept 4 bases outside the gene matches. The CDR3 covers 14 residues. This sample is drawn from a study of healthy donors' naive CD4 and CD8 T cells. A linear amplification protocol produced the TCR libraries from roughly 550 ng of total RNA. Each CDR3 protein gets one entry after TCRdb re-called the reads with MiXCR. The sample shows 150,000 to 200,000 distinct CDR3 sequences, 65% to 75% of them seen only once.

The sequenced sample consisted of naive CD4+ and CD8+ T cells sorted from blood, pooled from several donors. The chain has TRBV13 and TRBJ2-7; 8 positions match TRBD1. This sequence was found in a pool of human donors in good health; the sample pools cells from several healthy donors. This CDR3 reads CASSLPGGVYEQYF. CDR3 in DNA: TGTGCCAGCAGCTTACCAGGGGGCGTGTACGAGCAGTACTTC.